These 15 T cell receptor beta chains came from one sample sequenced in a study of T cells in Graves' hyperthyroidism and ophthalmopathy. RNA transcripts were the template for amplifying TCR beta CDR3 regions. A first-round RT-PCR of the TCR CDR3 used the HTBI primer set. TCRdb ran MiXCR on the multiplex PCR reads and lists one entry per CDR3 protein. The sample consists of 600,000 to 800,000 distinct CDR3 sequences, roughly a third of them appearing once. Material for sequencing was blood. The receptors were sampled from a woman aged 40 to 50 with Graves' hyperthyroidism.

Ten or more counts support this clonotype. The V call is TRBV9, the J call TRBJ2-5, with 9 bases that match TRBD1. Germline CDR1 and CDR2: SGDLS and YYNGEE. The V gene end was trimmed by 0 bases and the J gene end by 5 bases; junction bases not matched to a gene: 2. CDR3 size: 14 residues. CDR3 in amino acids: CASSVEGTGETQYF. CDR3 DNA sequence: TGTGCCAGCAGCGTAGAAGGGACAGGGGAGACCCAGTACTTC.

This clonotype was seen a few times. The J gene is TRBJ1-2, the V gene TRBV6-6, with 7 bases that match TRBD1. Trimming cost V 0 bases and J 7 bases; bases outside gene matches: 11. The CDR3 sequence is 16 residues long. Per germline, CDR1 MNHNY and CDR2 SVGAGI (reference sequence). The CDR3 nucleotides are TGTGCCAGCAGTTACTCGAGTGAGGAGGGGGCGTCTGGCTACACCTTC. Encoded protein: CASSYSSEEGASGYTF.

On this clonotype itself: A much more abundant neighbour one base away suggests this may be a read error. This chain connects TRBV7-2 to TRBJ1-2, with D perhaps matching TRBD1 (5 bases). This CDR3 is 16 amino acids long. Germline V gene data show CDR1 as SGHTA and CDR2 as FQGNSA. The CDR3 bases are TGTGCCAGCGGCTTAAAGAGCAGTAGGGGCCGCCATGGCTACACCTTC. As protein: CASGLKSSRGRHGYTF.

There are many counts of this clonotype. The J gene is TRBJ1-3, the V gene TRBV25-1; D unresolved. The V end lost 1 base, the J end lost 0 bases, and 10 bases lay between the germline ends. CDR3 size: 16 residues. Per germline, CDR1 MGHDK and CDR2 SYGVNS. The CDR3 here is CASSEFGRNSGNTIYF. The CDR3 nucleotides read TGTGCCAGCAGTGAATTCGGCCGAAACTCTGGAAACACCATATATTTT.

Note on this clonotype: A much more abundant neighbour one base away suggests this may be a read error. This chain connects TRBV11-2 to TRBJ1-2; D remains unclear. The CDR3 has 13 amino acids. Germline V lookup: CDR1 SGHAT, CDR2 FQNNGV. CDR3 DNA: TGTGCCAGCAGCTTAGGCAGCTCGGTTGGCTGCACCTTC. This sequence encodes CASSLGSSVGCTF.

The sample holds many counts of this clonotype. V usage is TRBV20-1 and J usage is TRBJ2-7; D gene uncertain. From germline, CDR1 is DFQATT and CDR2 SNEGSKA (reference sequence). The CDR3 extends over 12 amino acids. The V end lost 4 bases, the J end lost 5 bases, and 12 bases lay between the germline ends. The CDR3, as DNA: TGCAGTGCTACCGATGAGCTGAACGAGCAGTACTTC. It is translated as CSATDELNEQYF.

About this clonotype itself: A much larger clone is a single base away; this may be a read error. The V and J genes are TRBV7-2 and TRBJ1-5; D ambiguous. CDR3 size: 12 residues. Germline lookup yields CDR1 SGHTA and CDR2 FQGNSA. As DNA, the CDR3 is TGTGCCGGCAGCCCCCCGAATCAGCCCCAGCATTTT. Protein sequence: CAGSPPNQPQHF.

This clonotype was detected only once. The chain couples TRBV7-2 to TRBJ2-7; 12 nucleotides agree with TRBD1. The CDR3 loop spans 16 amino acids. V shed 3 bases and J 7 bases; nucleotides not matched to a gene: 10. Germline V gene sequence: CDR1 SGHTA, CDR2 FQGNSA. The CDR3 spells CASSFVPGQGAEEQYF. The CDR3 DNA sequence: TGTGCCAGCAGCTTTGTTCCGGGACAGGGGGCAGAAGAGCAGTACTTC.

This clonotype was picked up many times. The chain combines TRBV29-1 with TRBJ2-7; D remains ambiguous. V lost 6 bases and J lost 0, with 18 bases in between. The CDR3 length is 15 residues. In germline, CDR1 is SQVTM, CDR2 ANQGSEA. The CDR3 DNA reads as TGCAGCGTGGAGTACGTGGGAATTAGCTCCTACGAGCAGTACTTC. This encodes CSVEYVGISSYEQYF.

The sample holds many counts of this clonotype. This chain connects TRBV15 to TRBJ1-1, with D perhaps TRBD1 (6 bases). This CDR3 has 13 residues. V gave up 0 bases and J gave up 10 bases, with 12 bases separating them. CDR1 LNHNV and CDR2 YYDKDF come from the germline V gene (reference sequence). CDR3 coding DNA: TGTGCCACCAGCAGAGATCAAGGCAGGGGAGCTTTCTTT. It translates to CATSRDQGRGAFF.

This clonotype was detected many times. The junction and the germline gene differ at one end; a read error may be behind it. This chain uses TRBV12-3 or TRBV12-4 with TRBJ1-5; D call uncertain. The CDR3 totals 17 residues. The CDR3 here is CASSLGRTTYSNQPQHF. The CDR3 nucleotides read TGTGCCAGCAGTTTAGGCCGAACAACCTATAGCAATCAGCCCCAACATTTT.

About this clonotype: A read error may account for a junction end that differs from germline. This sequence joins TRBV25-1 and TRBJ1-3; maybe TRBD1 (5 bases). Per germline, CDR1 MGHDK and CDR2 SYGVNS. This CDR3 comprises 14 residues. CDR3 sequence reads: CANSYEGSGNTIYF. CDR3 coding DNA: TGTGCCAACAGTTACGAGGGGTCTGGAAACACCATATATTTT.

The V gene is TRBV6-5, the J gene TRBJ2-7; 10 bases agree with TRBD1. The CDR3 is 17 amino acids. Germline loops: CDR1 MNHEY, CDR2 SVGAGI. J lost 3 bases, V lost 2 bases, and 10 bases had no gene match. The CDR3 coding sequence is TGTGCCAGCAGTTACACAGGGCCGGGACAGGGGAACTACGAGCAGTACTTC. This gives the protein CASSYTGPGQGNYEQYF.

This clonotype was seen at least ten times. The rearrangement uses TRBV20-1 and TRBJ1-1; D gene uncertain. CDR1 and CDR2 from the germline V gene are DFQATT and SNEGSKA (reference sequence). The V end was cut by 6 bases, the J end by 3 bases, with 8 bases between. This CDR3 has 11 residues. This chain's CDR3 is CSASSYTEAFF. CDR3 nucleotides: TGCAGTGCCTCCTCATACACTGAAGCTTTCTTT.

As for this clonotype: One end of the junction varies from germline; a read error may be responsible. The rearrangement joins TRBV7-3 to TRBJ2-7, with D hard to call. This CDR3 contains 17 residues. CDR1 SGHTA and CDR2 FQGTGA come from the germline V gene. The CDR3 DNA reads TGCGCCAGCAGCCAACTTACGACCGACACCTACTCCTACGAGCAGTACTTC. Its translation is CASSQLTTDTYSYEQYF.